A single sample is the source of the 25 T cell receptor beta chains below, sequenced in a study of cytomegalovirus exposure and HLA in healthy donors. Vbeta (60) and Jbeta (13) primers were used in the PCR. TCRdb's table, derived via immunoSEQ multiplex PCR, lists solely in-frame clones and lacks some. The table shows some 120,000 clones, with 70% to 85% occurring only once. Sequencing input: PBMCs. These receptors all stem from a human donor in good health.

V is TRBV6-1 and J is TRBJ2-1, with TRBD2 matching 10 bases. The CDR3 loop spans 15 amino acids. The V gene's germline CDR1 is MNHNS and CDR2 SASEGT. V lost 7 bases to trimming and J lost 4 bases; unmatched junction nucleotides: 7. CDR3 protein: CASTIAGGPYNEQFF. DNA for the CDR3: TGTGCCAGCACGATAGCGGGAGGCCCTTACAATGAGCAGTTCTTC.

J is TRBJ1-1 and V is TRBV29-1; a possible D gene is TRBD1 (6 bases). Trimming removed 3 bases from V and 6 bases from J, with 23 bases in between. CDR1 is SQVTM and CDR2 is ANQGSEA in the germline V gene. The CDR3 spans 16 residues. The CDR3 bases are TGCAGCGTTGACTATTGGCTTGCCCCCGAGGGGGCTGAAGCTTTCTTT. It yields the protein CSVDYWLAPEGAEAFF.

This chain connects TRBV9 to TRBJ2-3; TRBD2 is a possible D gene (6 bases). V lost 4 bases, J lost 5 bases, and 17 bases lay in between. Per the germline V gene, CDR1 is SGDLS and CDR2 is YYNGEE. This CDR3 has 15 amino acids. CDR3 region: CASSTLASVGDTQYF. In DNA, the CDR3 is TGTGCCAGCAGCACCCTGGCTAGCGTCGGAGATACGCAGTATTTT.

The CDR3 loop is CASSPRGRDGYTF. The CDR3 bases are TGTGCCAGCAGTCCCAGGGGCAGGGATGGCTACACCTTC. The V call is TRBV6-6, the J call TRBJ1-2; tentative D call: TRBD1 (6 bases). The germline V and J ends were trimmed by 5 bases and 6 bases, with 13 bases remaining between them. CDR1 is MNHNY and CDR2 is SVGAGI in the germline V gene (reference sequence). This CDR3 is 13 amino acids long.

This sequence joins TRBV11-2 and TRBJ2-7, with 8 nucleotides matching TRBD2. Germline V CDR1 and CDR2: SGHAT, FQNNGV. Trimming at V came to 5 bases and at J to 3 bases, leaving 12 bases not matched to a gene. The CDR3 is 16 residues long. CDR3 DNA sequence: TGTGCCAGCAGCCCCCTGTCCCGGCGGGGGGACTACGAGCAGTACTTC. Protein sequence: CASSPLSRRGDYEQYF. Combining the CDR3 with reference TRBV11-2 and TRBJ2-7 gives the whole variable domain EAGVAQSPRYKIIEKRQSVAFWCNPISGHATLYWYQQILGQGPKLLIQFQNNGVVDDSQLPKDRFSAERLKGVDSTLKIQPAKLEDSAVYLCASSPLSRRGDYEQYFGPGTRLTVT.

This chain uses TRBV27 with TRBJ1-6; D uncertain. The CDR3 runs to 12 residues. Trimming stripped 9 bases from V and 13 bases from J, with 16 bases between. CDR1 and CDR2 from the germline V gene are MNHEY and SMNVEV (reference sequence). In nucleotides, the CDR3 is TGTGCCAGTAAAGGAGGTCCAGGCCCCCTCCACTTT. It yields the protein CASKGGPGPLHF.

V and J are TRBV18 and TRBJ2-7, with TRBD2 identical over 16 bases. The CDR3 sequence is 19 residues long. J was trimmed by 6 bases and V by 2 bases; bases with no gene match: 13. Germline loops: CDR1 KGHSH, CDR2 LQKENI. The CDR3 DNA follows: TGTGCCAGCTCACCATCGGGGACTAGCGGGGGGGACCGTTTCCCCGAGCAGTACTTC. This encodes CASSPSGTSGGDRFPEQYF.

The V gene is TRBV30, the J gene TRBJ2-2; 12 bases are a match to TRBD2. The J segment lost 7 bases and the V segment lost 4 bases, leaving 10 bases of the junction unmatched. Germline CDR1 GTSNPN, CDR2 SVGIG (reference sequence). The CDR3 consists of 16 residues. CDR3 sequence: CAWTPKTSGRDGELFF. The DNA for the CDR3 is TGTGCCTGGACACCCAAGACTAGCGGGAGAGACGGGGAGCTGTTTTTT.

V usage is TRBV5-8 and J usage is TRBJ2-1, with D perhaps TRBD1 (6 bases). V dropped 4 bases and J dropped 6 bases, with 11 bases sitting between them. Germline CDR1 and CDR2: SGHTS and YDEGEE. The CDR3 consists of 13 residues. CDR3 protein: CASSKDSSNEQFF. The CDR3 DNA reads TGTGCCAGCAGCAAGGACAGCTCCAATGAGCAGTTCTTC.

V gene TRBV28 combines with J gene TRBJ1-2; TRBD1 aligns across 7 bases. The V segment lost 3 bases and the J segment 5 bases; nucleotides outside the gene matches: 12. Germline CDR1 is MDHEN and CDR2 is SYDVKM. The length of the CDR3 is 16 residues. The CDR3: CASSFGTGAKWYGYTF. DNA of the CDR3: TGTGCCAGCAGTTTTGGCACAGGGGCAAAATGGTATGGCTACACCTTC.

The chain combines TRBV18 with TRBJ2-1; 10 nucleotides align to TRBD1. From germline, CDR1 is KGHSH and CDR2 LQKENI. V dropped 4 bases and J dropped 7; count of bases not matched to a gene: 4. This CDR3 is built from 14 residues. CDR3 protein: CASSLRDRGNEQFF. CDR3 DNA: TGTGCCAGCTCACTCCGGGACAGGGGAAATGAGCAGTTCTTC.

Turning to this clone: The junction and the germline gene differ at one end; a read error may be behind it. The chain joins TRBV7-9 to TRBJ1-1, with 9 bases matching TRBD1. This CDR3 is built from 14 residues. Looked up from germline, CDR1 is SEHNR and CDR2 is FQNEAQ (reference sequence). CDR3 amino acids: CSSSSDRGIPEAFF. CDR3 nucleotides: TGTTCCAGCAGCTCCGACAGGGGGATCCCTGAAGCTTTCTTT.

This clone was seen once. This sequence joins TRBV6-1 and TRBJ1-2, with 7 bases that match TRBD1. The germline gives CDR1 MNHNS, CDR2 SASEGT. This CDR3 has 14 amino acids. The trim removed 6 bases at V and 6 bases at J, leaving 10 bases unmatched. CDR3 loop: CASRSPGQRHGYTF. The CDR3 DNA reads TGTGCCAGCAGGAGTCCGGGACAGAGGCATGGCTACACCTTC.

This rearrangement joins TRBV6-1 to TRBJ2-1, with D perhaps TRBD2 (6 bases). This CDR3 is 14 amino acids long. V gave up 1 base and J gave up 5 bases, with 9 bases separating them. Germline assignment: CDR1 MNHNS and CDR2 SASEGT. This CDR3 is CASSEGLVHNEQFF. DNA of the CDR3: TGTGCCAGCAGTGAAGGACTAGTTCACAATGAGCAGTTCTTC.

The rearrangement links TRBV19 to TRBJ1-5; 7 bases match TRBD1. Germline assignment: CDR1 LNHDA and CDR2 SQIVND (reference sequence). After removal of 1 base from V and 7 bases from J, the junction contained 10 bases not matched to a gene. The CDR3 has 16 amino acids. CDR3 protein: CASSIGLARGKQPQHF. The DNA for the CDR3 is TGTGCCAGTAGTATAGGACTCGCCAGGGGGAAACAGCCCCAGCATTTT.

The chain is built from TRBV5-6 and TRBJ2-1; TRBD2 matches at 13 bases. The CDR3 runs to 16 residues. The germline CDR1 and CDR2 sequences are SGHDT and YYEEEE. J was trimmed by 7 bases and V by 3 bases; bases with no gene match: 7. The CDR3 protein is CASSSGLAGVENEQFF. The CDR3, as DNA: TGTGCCAGCAGCTCTGGACTAGCGGGAGTAGAAAATGAGCAGTTCTTC.

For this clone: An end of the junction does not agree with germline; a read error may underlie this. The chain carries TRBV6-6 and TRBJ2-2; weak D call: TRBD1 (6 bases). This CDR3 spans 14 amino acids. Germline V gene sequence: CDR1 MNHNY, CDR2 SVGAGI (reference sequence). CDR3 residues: CASSLDSITRELFF. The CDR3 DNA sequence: TGTGCCAGCAGTTTGGACAGTATCACCAGGGAGCTGTTTTTT.

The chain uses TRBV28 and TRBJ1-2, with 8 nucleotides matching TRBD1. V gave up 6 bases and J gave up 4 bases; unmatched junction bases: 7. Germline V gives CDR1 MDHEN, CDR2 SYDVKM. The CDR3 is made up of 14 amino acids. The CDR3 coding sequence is TGTGCCAGCAGAGAGACAGGGGCCGGCTATGGCTACACCTTC. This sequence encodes CASRETGAGYGYTF.

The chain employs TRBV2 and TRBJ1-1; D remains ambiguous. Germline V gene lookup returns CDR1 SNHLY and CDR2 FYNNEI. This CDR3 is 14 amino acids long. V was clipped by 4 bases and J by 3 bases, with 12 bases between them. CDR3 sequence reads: CASSGYSLYTEAFF. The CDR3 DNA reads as TGTGCCAGCAGTGGGTACAGCCTCTACACTGAAGCTTTCTTT.

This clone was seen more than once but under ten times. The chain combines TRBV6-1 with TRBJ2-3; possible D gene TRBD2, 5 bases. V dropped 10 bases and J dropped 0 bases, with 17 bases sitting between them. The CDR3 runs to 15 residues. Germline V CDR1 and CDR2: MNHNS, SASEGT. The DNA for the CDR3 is TGTGCCACCGCTAGCTGGGAAACCAGCACAGATACGCAGTATTTT. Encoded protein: CATASWETSTDTQYF.

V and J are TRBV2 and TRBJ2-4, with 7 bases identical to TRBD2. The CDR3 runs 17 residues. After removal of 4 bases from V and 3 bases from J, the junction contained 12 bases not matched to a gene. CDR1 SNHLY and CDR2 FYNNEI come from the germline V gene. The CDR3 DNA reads TGTGCCAGCAGTGGAGGTCTGAGCGGGAAGGGCAAAAACATTCAGTACTTC. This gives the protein CASSGGLSGKGKNIQYF.

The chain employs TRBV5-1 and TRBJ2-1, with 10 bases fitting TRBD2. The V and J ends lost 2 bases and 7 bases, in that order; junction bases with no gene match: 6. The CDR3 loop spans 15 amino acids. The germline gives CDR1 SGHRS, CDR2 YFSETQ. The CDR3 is CASSFLAGAPNEQFF. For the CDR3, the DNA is TGCGCCAGCAGCTTCCTAGCGGGAGCCCCTAATGAGCAGTTCTTC.

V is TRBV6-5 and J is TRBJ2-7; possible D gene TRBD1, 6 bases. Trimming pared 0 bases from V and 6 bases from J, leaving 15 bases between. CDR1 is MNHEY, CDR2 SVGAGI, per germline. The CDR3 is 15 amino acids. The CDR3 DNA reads TGTGCCAGCAGTTACTCGACCCAGGGGATGGGCGAGCAGTACTTC. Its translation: CASSYSTQGMGEQYF.

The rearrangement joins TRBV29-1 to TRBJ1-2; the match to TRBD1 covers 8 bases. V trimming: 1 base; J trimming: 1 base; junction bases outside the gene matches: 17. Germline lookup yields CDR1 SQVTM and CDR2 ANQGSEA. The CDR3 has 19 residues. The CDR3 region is CSVEVGVVDRGLGNYGYTF. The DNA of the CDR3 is TGCAGCGTTGAAGTGGGAGTCGTCGACAGGGGTTTGGGTAACTATGGCTACACCTTC. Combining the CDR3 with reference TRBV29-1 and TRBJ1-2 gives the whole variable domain SAVISQKPSRDICQRGTSLTIQCQVDSQVTMMFWYRQQPGQSLTLIATANQGSEATYESGFVIDKFPISRPNLTFSTLTVSNMSPEDSSIYLCSVEVGVVDRGLGNYGYTFGSGTRLTVV.

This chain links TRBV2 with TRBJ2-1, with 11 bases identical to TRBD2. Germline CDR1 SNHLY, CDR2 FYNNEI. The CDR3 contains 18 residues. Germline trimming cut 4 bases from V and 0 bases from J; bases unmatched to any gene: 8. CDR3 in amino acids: CASSGASGRLSSYNEQFF. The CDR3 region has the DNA TGTGCCAGCAGTGGGGCTAGCGGGAGGCTGAGCTCCTACAATGAGCAGTTCTTC.